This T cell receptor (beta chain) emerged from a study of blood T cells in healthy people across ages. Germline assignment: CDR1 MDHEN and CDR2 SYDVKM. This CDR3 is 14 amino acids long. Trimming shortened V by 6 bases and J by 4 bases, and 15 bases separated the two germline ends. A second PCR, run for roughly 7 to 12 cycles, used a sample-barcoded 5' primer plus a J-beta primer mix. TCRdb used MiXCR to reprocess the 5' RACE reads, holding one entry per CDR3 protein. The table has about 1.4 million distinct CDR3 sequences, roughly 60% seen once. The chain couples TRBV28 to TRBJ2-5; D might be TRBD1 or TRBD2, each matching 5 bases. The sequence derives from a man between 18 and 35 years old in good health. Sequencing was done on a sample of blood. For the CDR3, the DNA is TGTGCCAGCAGCGCCACTAGGGACGGAGAGACCCAGTACTTC. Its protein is CASSATRDGETQYF.